A single sample is the source of the 10 T cell receptor beta chains below, sequenced in a study of OX40 agonist ivuxolimab in advanced cancers. This table comes from immunoSEQ multiplex PCR, and its TCRdb copy is limited to in-frame clones, with some not included. The profile shows about 56,000 clones, approximately 90% of them singletons. The sequencing here drew on CD4+ or CD8+ T cells sorted from blood, taken in a trial of the OX40 agonist ivuxolimab. These receptors all come from an adult with an advanced solid tumor such as melanoma, head and neck, liver or kidney cancer.

V is TRBV5-1 and J is TRBJ1-5; no clear D. V lost 4 bases, J lost 0 bases, and 11 bases lay in between. The germline gives CDR1 SGHRS, CDR2 YFSETQ. CDR3 length: 15 residues. Here the CDR3 DNA reads TGCGCCAGCAGCCTCGAAGGGTTTAGCAATCAGCCCCAGCATTTT. Residues: CASSLEGFSNQPQHF. Variable domain in full (rest from reference TRBV5-1 and TRBJ1-5): KAGVTQTPRYLIKTRGQQVTLSCSPISGHRSVSWYQQTPGQGLQFLFEYFSETQRNKGNFPGRFSGRQFSNSRSEMNVSTLELGDSALYLCASSLEGFSNQPQHFGDGTRLSIL.

CDR3 coding DNA: TGTGCCAGTAGTATAGCGCGAAATGAGCAGTTCTTC. As protein: CASSIARNEQFF. J is TRBJ2-1 and V is TRBV19, with D unresolved. CDR1 LNHDA and CDR2 SQIVND come from the germline V gene (reference sequence). The CDR3 has 12 amino acids. Trimming removed 1 base from V and 7 bases from J, with 5 bases in between.

V is TRBV20-1 and J is TRBJ2-3; no reliable D call. CDR3 length equals 11 residues. Germline V gene sequence: CDR1 DFQATT, CDR2 SNEGSKA (reference sequence). V was shortened by 3 bases and J by 1 base, with 2 bases between the two germline ends. The CDR3 spells CSASGTDTQYF. In DNA, the CDR3 is TGCAGTGCTAGTGGCACAGATACGCAGTATTTT.

V and J are TRBV2 and TRBJ2-7, with 9 positions matching TRBD1. The CDR3 length is 14 residues. Germline V lookup: CDR1 SNHLY, CDR2 FYNNEI. Losses at the gene ends were 6 bases for V and 1 base for J; bases not matched to a gene: 4. CDR3 nucleotides: TGTGCCAGCAGATTGGACAGGGGTTCCTACGAGCAGTACTTC. Its translation: CASRLDRGSYEQYF.

The chain couples TRBV7-9 to TRBJ2-7; 11 bases fit TRBD2. The V gene's germline CDR1 is SEHNR and CDR2 FQNEAQ (reference sequence). The CDR3 consists of 16 residues. Trimming at V came to 5 bases and at J to 2 bases, leaving 8 bases not matched to a gene. As DNA, the CDR3 is TGTGCCAGCAGCCCCCGACGACTAGCGGGAACCTACGAGCAGTACTTC. As protein: CASSPRRLAGTYEQYF.

The chain has TRBV28 and TRBJ1-5; maybe TRBD1 (5 bases). The germline gives CDR1 MDHEN, CDR2 SYDVKM. This CDR3 contains 15 residues. Between the trimmed V and J ends, which lost 4 bases and 2 bases, there was a span of 12 bases. The CDR3 DNA sequence: TGTGCCAGCAGTTCCGCGGCGGGGGGCAATCAGCCCCAGCATTTT. It specifies CASSSAAGGNQPQHF.

The V gene is TRBV19, the J gene TRBJ1-5; no definite D call. CDR1 is LNHDA and CDR2 is SQIVND in the germline V gene (reference sequence). Trimming took off 3 bases at V and 4 bases at J, with 4 bases between the two ends. The CDR3 runs 12 residues. CDR3 in amino acids: CASSIQNQPQHF. In DNA form, the CDR3 reads TGTGCCAGTAGTATTCAGAATCAGCCCCAGCATTTT.

The chain couples TRBV9 to TRBJ1-3; maybe TRBD1 (6 bases). The CDR3 is made up of 17 amino acids. The germline gives CDR1 SGDLS, CDR2 YYNGEE. V was clipped by 1 base and J by 0 bases, with 14 bases between them. DNA of the CDR3: TGTGCCAGCAGCGTAAGCGGGGGCTTAACCTCTGGAAACACCATATATTTT. Protein sequence: CASSVSGGLTSGNTIYF.

Note on this clone: The identical CDR3 is also encoded by other nucleotide sequences in the sample. The chain couples TRBV5-1 to TRBJ1-1, with D uncertain. Germline-derived CDR1 and CDR2 are SGHRS and YFSETQ. Trimming took 0 bases from V and 0 from J, leaving 6 bases between them. The CDR3 is made up of 14 amino acids. The CDR3, as DNA: TGCGCCAGCAGCTTGGGTCCGGTGAACACTGAAGCTTTCTTT. Translating it yields CASSLGPVNTEAFF.

The chain recombines TRBV6-5 with TRBJ1-1; 7 positions agree with TRBD1. The ends lost 2 bases at V and 8 bases at J; junction bases unmatched: 11. Per the germline V gene, CDR1 is MNHEY and CDR2 is SVGAGI. This CDR3 contains 15 residues. CDR3 sequence reads: CASSYPPNRGGEAFF. CDR3 in DNA: TGTGCCAGCAGTTACCCACCCAACAGGGGAGGGGAAGCTTTCTTT.